Below, 7 T cell receptor beta chains from the same sample are listed, as sequenced in a study of cytomegalovirus exposure and HLA in healthy donors. Primers included in the PCR were 60 Vbeta and 13 Jbeta primers. The data were produced by immunoSEQ multiplex PCR, yet TCRdb's version contains in-frame clones alone and is incomplete. The data hold 100,000 to 150,000 clones, with 10% to 13% observed a single time. Sequencing used PBMCs. The receptors were gathered from a woman between 18 and 30 years old in good health and CMV-seropositive.

This clone occurred a few times. V gene TRBV18 combines with J gene TRBJ1-4; D is possibly TRBD1 (6 bases). Trimming took 2 bases from V and 2 from J, leaving 9 bases between them. The CDR3 is 15 residues long. Germline V gene data show CDR1 as KGHSH and CDR2 as LQKENI. The CDR3 DNA follows: TGTGCCAGCTCACCAAGAGGGGGTACTAATGAAAAACTGTTTTTT. Protein product: CASSPRGGTNEKLFF.

V usage is TRBV14 and J usage is TRBJ2-7, with D perhaps TRBD2 (6 bases). This CDR3 is 14 amino acids long. CDR1 and CDR2 (germline): SGHDN, FVKESK. The germline V and J ends were trimmed by 0 bases and 3 bases, with 9 bases remaining between them. The CDR3 loop is CASSQDPTSYEQYF. CDR3 DNA sequence: TGTGCCAGCAGCCAAGATCCGACTAGCTACGAGCAGTACTTC. Combining the CDR3 with reference TRBV14 and TRBJ2-7 gives the whole variable domain EAGVTQFPSHSVIEKGQTVTLRCDPISGHDNLYWYRRVMGKEIKFLLHFVKESKQDESGMPNNRFLAERTGGTYSTLKVQPAELEDSGVYFCASSQDPTSYEQYFGPGTRLTVT.

This clone showed up just a few times. This rearrangement joins TRBV27 to TRBJ1-1; a weak D match, TRBD1 (6 bases). The germline gives CDR1 MNHEY, CDR2 SMNVEV (reference sequence). This CDR3 comprises 14 residues. V lost 4 bases and J lost 4, with 13 bases in between. CDR3 sequence: CASSSGGLGTEAFF. The CDR3 DNA sequence: TGTGCCAGCAGTTCCGGGGGGCTGGGCACTGAAGCTTTCTTT.

This clone turned up a few times. This chain joins TRBV30 and TRBJ1-2; unclear D gene. The germline V gene encodes CDR1 GTSNPN and CDR2 SVGIG (reference sequence). Between the trimmed V and J ends, which lost 3 bases and 8 bases, there was a span of 10 bases. The length of the CDR3 is 11 residues. The CDR3 protein is CAWSLNIGYTF. The CDR3 bases are TGTGCCTGGAGCCTCAACATCGGCTACACCTTC.

The chain joins TRBV9 to TRBJ1-1; a weak D match, TRBD1 (6 bases). V was trimmed by 3 bases and J by 0 bases, leaving 12 bases between them. The CDR3 has 15 amino acids. Germline V gives CDR1 SGDLS, CDR2 YYNGEE. CDR3 residues: CASSGRAGVNTEAFF. CDR3 DNA sequence: TGTGCCAGCAGCGGAAGGGCAGGGGTGAACACTGAAGCTTTCTTT.

This clone was detected a few times. V gene TRBV7-9 combines with J gene TRBJ1-5, with 11 bases matching TRBD1. After removal of 5 bases from V and 6 bases from J, the junction contained 6 bases not matched to a gene. CDR1 and CDR2 from the germline V gene are SEHNR and FQNEAQ (reference sequence). The CDR3 has 15 residues. The CDR3 nucleotides read TGTGCCAGCAGCCTAGGACAGGGGGCCGTTCAGCCCCAGCATTTT. Its translation: CASSLGQGAVQPQHF.

Only a few counts were recorded for this clone. The chain's CDR3 is CSVRGSRVGELFF. In DNA form, the CDR3 reads TGCAGCGTAAGGGGCAGCCGTGTCGGGGAGCTGTTTTTT. The chain links TRBV29-1 to TRBJ2-2; D perhaps matches TRBD1 (5 bases). This CDR3 is 13 amino acids long. Trimming took off 6 bases at V and 7 bases at J, with 15 bases between the two ends. Germline assignment: CDR1 SQVTM and CDR2 ANQGSEA.